This TCR beta chain was captured in a study of T cell repertoires in aging, cancer and after chemotherapy. Study details: Roughly 8.8 million TCR reads made up the full dataset.

CDR1 is LNHDA, CDR2 SQIVND, per germline (reference sequence). The CDR3 sequence is 15 residues long. V shed 4 bases and J 1 base; nucleotides not matched to a gene: 6. Broader study findings: Untreated cancer patients had significantly lower blood TCR diversity than age-matched healthy donors. These repertoire data do not allow conclusions about immunological memory after chemotherapy. Across the chemotherapy interval, each cancer cohort showed higher median generation probability, suggesting thymic rebound.

Multiplex touch-down PCR with TRB-A/B primers amplified rearranged V-D-J TRB sequences. TCRdb analysed the multiplex PCR reads with MiXCR anew, one entry per CDR3 protein. This repertoire shows about 12,000 distinct CDR3 sequences, approximately 21% found once; its top ten account for approximately 5.4%. Amplification of TCR beta used genomic DNA extracted from peripheral blood. Concerning this clonotype: Its specificity is unknown.

The V call is TRBV19, the J call TRBJ1-1; TRBD1 matches 7 bases. The receptor's source is a human donor in good health. The sample comprised blood. The CDR3 region is CASSTWDSPNTEAFF. The CDR3 nucleotides are TGTGCCAGTAGTACTTGGGACAGCCCGAACACTGAAGCTTTCTTT.